A single sample gave rise to the 24 T cell receptor beta chains below, sequenced in a study of T-cell reconstitution after alpha-beta-depleted transplantation in children. Preparation of the TCRbeta library involved a method that used unique molecular identifiers. TCRdb passed the PCR reads through MiXCR, listing each CDR3 protein once. The sample includes about 600,000 distinct CDR3 sequences, 20% to 25% of them seen just once. Material: PBMCs, mostly from graft donor cells, obtained 360 days after TCRalphabeta/CD19-depleted stem cell transplant. These receptors were collected from a boy under two years old who had a stem cell transplant for acute myeloid leukemia, so the T cells may come from the graft donor.

This clonotype showed up just a few times. V is TRBV10-2 and J is TRBJ2-1; D unresolved. CDR1 is WSHSY and CDR2 is SAAADI in the germline V gene. The CDR3 runs 17 residues. Trimming removed 0 bases from V and 0 bases from J, with 12 bases in between. The CDR3 DNA follows: TGCGCCAGCAGTGAGTCGAAGTGGGGAAGCTCCTACAATGAGCAGTTCTTC. This encodes CASSESKWGSSYNEQFF.

This clonotype came up many times. J is TRBJ1-2 and V is TRBV5-1; 7 nucleotides line up with TRBD1. V lost 1 base to trimming and J lost 3 bases; unmatched junction nucleotides: 3. The CDR3 sequence is 14 residues long. Germline V gene lookup returns CDR1 SGHRS and CDR2 YFSETQ. The CDR3 DNA is TGCGCCAGCAGCTTGAGGGGGCAGGACTATGGCTACACCTTC. Protein: CASSLRGQDYGYTF.

This clonotype was counted many times. The chain joins TRBV21-1 to TRBJ2-7. TRBV21-1 is recorded as a pseudogene. The CDR3 has 15 residues. DNA for the CDR3: TGTGCCAGCAGCAAAGTGGTAGGGGATGCCTACGAGCAGTACGTC. It yields the protein CASSKVVGDAYEQYV.

This clonotype was seen a few times. This rearrangement joins TRBV10-3 to TRBJ2-5; TRBD1 or TRBD2 may be the D gene (5 bases each). Looked up from germline, CDR1 is ENHRY and CDR2 is SYGVKD. CDR3 length: 14 residues. Between the trimmed V and J ends, which lost 6 bases and 5 bases, there was a span of 16 bases. The CDR3 spells CAIRRGQGSETQYF. Written as DNA, the CDR3 is TGTGCCATCAGGCGCGGGCAGGGATCGGAGACCCAGTACTTC.

This clonotype was seen many times. The chain recombines TRBV7-2 with TRBJ2-7, with D tentatively TRBD1 (7 bases). The CDR3 is made up of 14 amino acids. The V gene lost 4 bases and the J gene lost 0 bases, with 10 bases spanning the gap. CDR1 is SGHTA and CDR2 is FQGNSA in the germline V gene. The CDR3 DNA sequence: TGTGCCAGCAGCTCAGGGGGGAGCTCCTACGAGCAGTACTTC. It encodes CASSSGGSSYEQYF.

This clonotype was seen many times. The chain combines TRBV12-3 or TRBV12-4 with TRBJ2-2; the match to TRBD2 covers 11 bases. The CDR3 totals 18 residues. The trim removed 2 bases at V and 0 bases at J, leaving 5 bases unmatched. The CDR3 DNA is TGTGCCAGCAGTTTATGGGCTAGCGGGGGGACGAACACCGGGGAGCTGTTTTTT. Translating it yields CASSLWASGGTNTGELFF.

This clonotype was counted ten times or more. The V and J genes are TRBV12-3 or TRBV12-4 and TRBJ2-3; D may be TRBD1 (6 bases). The CDR3 totals 14 residues. Trimming took 2 bases from V and 4 from J, leaving 10 bases between them. CDR3 DNA sequence: TGTGCCAGCAGTTTAACAGGGAATGCAGATACGCAGTATTTT. Encoded protein: CASSLTGNADTQYF.

This clonotype occurred many times. This sequence joins TRBV12-3 or TRBV12-4 and TRBJ2-7; no reliable D call. The length of the CDR3 is 15 residues. Trimming left V 6 bases short and J 0 bases short, with 15 bases between. CDR3 nucleotide sequence: TGTGCCAGCAGCTCCGGAAGGGAAAGCTCCTACGAGCAGTACTTC. Translating it yields CASSSGRESSYEQYF.

This chain links TRBV5-1 with TRBJ2-1; TRBD1 aligns across 10 bases. The CDR3 sequence is 17 residues long. The germline CDR1 and CDR2 sequences are SGHRS and YFSETQ. V trimming: 0 bases; J trimming: 2 bases; junction bases outside the gene matches: 5. CDR3 in DNA: TGCGCCAGCAGCTTGGGGTTGGGGACAGGGGCCTACAATGAGCAGTTCTTC. Its protein is CASSLGLGTGAYNEQFF. The variable domain in full, completed from reference TRBV5-1 and TRBJ2-1, reads KAGVTQTPRYLIKTRGQQVTLSCSPISGHRSVSWYQQTPGQGLQFLFEYFSETQRNKGNFPGRFSGRQFSNSRSEMNVSTLELGDSALYLCASSLGLGTGAYNEQFFGPGTRLTVL.

There are a few counts of this clonotype. The chain combines TRBV12-3 or TRBV12-4 with TRBJ1-1, with 7 bases identical to TRBD1. After removal of 6 bases from V and 9 bases from J, the junction contained 4 bases not matched to a gene. The CDR3 totals 11 residues. The CDR3 region has the DNA TGTGCCAGCAGCTCACAGGGGCAAGCTTTCTTT. Translating gives CASSSQGQAFF.

This clonotype has at least ten counts. This chain uses TRBV6-5 with TRBJ2-3; possible D gene TRBD1, 6 bases. V was shortened by 4 bases and J by 3 bases, with 14 bases between the two germline ends. This CDR3 contains 15 residues. The germline V gene encodes CDR1 MNHEY and CDR2 SVGAGI. CDR3 in DNA: TGTGCCAGCAGTTCCGTCTTCCAGGGGACAGATACGCAGTATTTT. As protein: CASSSVFQGTDTQYF.

This clonotype was seen just once. The CDR3 protein is CASSLGAGVEGNQPQHF. The CDR3 DNA is TGTGCCAGCAGCTTAGGGGCGGGGGTGGAGGGCAATCAGCCCCAGCATTTT. J is TRBJ1-5 and V is TRBV7-8; D possibly corresponds to TRBD1 (5 bases). Per the germline V gene, CDR1 is SGHVS and CDR2 is FQNEAQ. The CDR3 spans 17 residues. Trimming left V 1 base short and J 2 bases short, with 15 bases between.

This clonotype has just a few counts. The rearrangement links TRBV20-1 to TRBJ2-5, with TRBD2 as a possible D gene (6 bases). The germline gives CDR1 DFQATT, CDR2 SNEGSKA (reference sequence). Trimming stripped 3 bases from V and 5 bases from J, with 16 bases between. The CDR3 is 14 amino acids. CDR3 protein: CSARSPRGKETQYF. The CDR3 DNA reads TGCAGTGCTAGGTCTCCCCGGGGGAAGGAGACCCAGTACTTC.

This clonotype showed up just a few times. The chain uses TRBV12-3 or TRBV12-4 and TRBJ2-5, with D possibly matching TRBD1 (6 bases). CDR3 length: 16 residues. The V end was cut by 1 base, the J end by 4 bases, with 16 bases between. CDR3 sequence reads: CASSLGARGIGETQYF. The CDR3 coding sequence is TGTGCCAGCAGTTTAGGCGCCAGGGGAATAGGAGAGACCCAGTACTTC.

The chain has TRBV20-1 and TRBJ2-3; 9 bases match TRBD1. From germline, CDR1 is DFQATT and CDR2 SNEGSKA (reference sequence). CDR3 length: 16 amino acids. The CDR3 here is CTCVGSTGTGPDTQYF. CDR3 in DNA: TGCACCTGCGTGGGGTCCACCGGGACAGGGCCAGATACGCAGTATTTT.

This clonotype was seen only once. J is TRBJ1-1 and V is TRBV20-1, with D perhaps TRBD1 (5 bases). Germline CDR1 DFQATT, CDR2 SNEGSKA (reference sequence). V dropped 8 bases and J dropped 5 bases, with 15 bases sitting between them. The CDR3 is made up of 12 amino acids. The CDR3 DNA is TGCAGTTTTAAGGGCGGGGGAACTGAAGCTTTCTTT. Encoded protein: CSFKGGGTEAFF.

This clonotype was observed many times. This rearrangement joins TRBV20-1 to TRBJ2-1; weak D call: TRBD2 (6 bases). V lost 5 bases to trimming and J lost 9 bases, with 20 bases between them. This CDR3 has 14 residues. Germline-derived CDR1 and CDR2 are DFQATT and SNEGSKA (reference sequence). CDR3 sequence (DNA): TGCAGTGCTCGTCAGCTCTGGTCCGGGGGTGAGCAGTTCTTC. Translation: CSARQLWSGGEQFF.

The table lists this clonotype with a few counts. This rearrangement joins TRBV7-2 to TRBJ2-5, with a possible D match to TRBD2 (5 bases). The CDR3 extends over 14 amino acids. The germline CDR1 and CDR2 sequences are SGHTA and FQGNSA. V lost 7 bases and J 4 bases, leaving 16 bases between the germline ends. CDR3 sequence: CASTEGALGETQYF. In DNA form, the CDR3 reads TGTGCCAGCACCGAGGGTGCACTAGGAGAGACCCAGTACTTC.

About this clonotype itself: A read error may produce the germline difference seen at one junction end. DNA of the CDR3: TGTGCCAGCAGTTACGCCGGGACAGGGAATCAAGAGATCCAGTACTTC. It yields the protein CASSYAGTGNQEIQYF. The chain is built from TRBV6-5 and TRBJ2-5; TRBD1 aligns across 9 bases. Germline loops: CDR1 MNHEY, CDR2 SVGAGI. CDR3 length: 16 residues.

The chain carries TRBV25-1 and TRBJ2-5, with D perhaps given as TRBD1 or TRBD2 (5 bases each). The germline V gene has CDR1 MGHDK and CDR2 SYGVNS. This CDR3 is built from 15 residues. V was clipped by 6 bases and J by 1 base, with 15 bases between them. In DNA, the CDR3 is TGTGCCAGCAGCCACCCCGGGGACGGCCAAGAGACCCAGTACTTC. Its protein product is CASSHPGDGQETQYF.

In this sample, this clonotype turned up many times. CDR3 DNA: TGCAGTGCGAGATCTCGAGAGCAGTACTTC. It encodes CSARSREQYF. This rearrangement joins TRBV20-1 to TRBJ2-7; D unresolved. Per germline, CDR1 DFQATT and CDR2 SNEGSKA (reference sequence). V was shortened by 6 bases and J by 7 bases, with 10 bases between the two germline ends. The CDR3 spans 10 residues.

The chain has TRBV5-1 and TRBJ2-7, with 10 bases that match TRBD2. Germline CDR1 SGHRS, CDR2 YFSETQ. V shed 4 bases and J 3 bases; nucleotides not matched to a gene: 13. CDR3 length equals 17 residues. Written as DNA, the CDR3 is TGCGCCAGCAGCCCTCATCTAGCGGGGGAGGCCAACTACGAGCAGTACTTC. It encodes CASSPHLAGEANYEQYF.

A few counts support this clonotype. The chain joins TRBV10-3 to TRBJ2-5; D is unclear. Germline V gene lookup returns CDR1 ENHRY and CDR2 SYGVKD. With 6 bases removed from V and 7 bases from J, the gap between germline ends came to 12 bases. There are 12 residues in the CDR3. CDR3 sequence (DNA): TGTGCCATCAGCGGAACCCTTAGGACCCAGTACTTC. It encodes CAISGTLRTQYF.

As regards this clonotype: The conserved phenylalanine or tryptophan normally closing the CDR3 is absent here, so this likely arose from a read error. This sequence joins TRBV6-2 or TRBV6-3 and TRBJ1-5; D gene ambiguous. Germline-derived CDR1 and CDR2 are MNHEY and SVGEGT. V lost 6 bases and J lost 7, with 16 bases in between. The CDR3 is 14 amino acids. The CDR3 region has the DNA TGTGCCAGCAGCCGGGGATCGAGAGCCCAGCCCCAGCATTAT. Its protein product is CASSRGSRAQPQHY.